This is a list of T cell receptor beta chains from one sample in a study of T cells in Graves' hyperthyroidism and ophthalmopathy. One entry per CDR3 protein results from TCRdb running MiXCR on the multiplex PCR reads. Of about 400,000 distinct CDR3 sequences in the sample, about 15% were seen once. The sample comprised blood. These receptors were taken from a woman aged 25 to 45 with Graves' hyperthyroidism. Both conserved end residues are part of each CDR3. The D gene is left open where the match is weak. Not every row has a clone size; where given, it reads once, few, many or a size class.

. . TRBJ1-6 TRBV5-1 CASSLGDSAPLHF TGCGCCAGCAGCTTGGGTGACAGCGCACCCCTCCACTTT
many . TRBJ2-3 TRBV20-1 CRSEDTQYF TGCCGGAGTGAGGATACGCAGTATTTT
. . TRBJ1-6 TRBV5-1 CASSVDGQTNSPLHF TGCGCCAGCAGCGTTGATGGACAGACTAATTCACCCCTCCACTTT
few . TRBJ2-3 TRBV14 CASSQGGLSTDTQYF TGTGCCAGCAGCCAAGGGGGTCTGAGCACAGATACGCAGTATTTT
. . TRBJ2-4 TRBV30 CAWSEGKNIQYF TGTGCCTGGAGTGAGGGGAAAAACATTCAGTACTTC
few . TRBJ2-7 TRBV7-3 CASSLTLVAEQYF TGTGCCAGCAGCTTAACCCTCGTTGCCGAGCAGTACTTC
few . TRBJ1-2 TRBV3-1 CASSQGSSGGYTF TGTGCCAGCAGCCAAGGGTCATCGGGGGGCTACACCTTC
many TRBD1 TRBJ1-5 TRBV20-1 CSARGDREQPQHF TGCAGTGCTAGGGGTGACAGGGAGCAGCCCCAGCATTTT
. . TRBJ2-4 TRBV7-9 CASSTQGSKNIQYF TGTGCCAGCAGCACACAGGGTAGCAAAAACATTCAGTACTTC
. . TRBJ1-2 TRBV25-1 CASSDVGGGYTF TGTGCCAGCAGTGACGTCGGGGGGGGCTACACCTTC
many . TRBJ2-1 TRBV11-2 CASSLDLPSSREQFF TGTGCCAGCAGCTTAGACCTCCCTAGCTCGAGGGAGCAGTTCTTC
few . TRBJ1-4 TRBV6-5 CASSYGGASANEKLFF TGTGCCAGCAGTTACGGGGGGGCTTCCGCTAATGAAAAACTGTTTTTT
many . TRBJ1-6 TRBV6-1 CASSRQTGKGGSPLHF TGTGCCAGCAGTCGCCAGACAGGCAAAGGAGGGTCACCCCTCCACTTT
. TRBD1 TRBJ2-1 TRBV7-9 CASSQGQGSNNEQFF TGTGCCAGCAGCCAGGGACAGGGGAGCAACAATGAGCAGTTCTTC
few . TRBJ2-1 TRBV9 CASSVTASLSSYNEQFF TGTGCCAGCAGCGTAACGGCCTCACTAAGCTCCTACAATGAGCAGTTCTTC
many TRBD2 TRBJ2-1 TRBV20-1 CSARLAGGYNEQFF TGCAGTGCTCGACTAGCGGGAGGGTACAATGAGCAGTTCTTC
few . TRBJ1-6 TRBV5-4 CASSLLSGASPLHF TGTGCCAGCAGCTTGCTTAGCGGTGCTTCACCCCTCCACTTT
few . TRBJ2-6 TRBV30 CAKGGTGGSGANVLTF TGTGCCAAAGGCGGCACAGGAGGCTCTGGGGCCAACGTCCTGACTTTC
many TRBD1 TRBJ1-5 TRBV15 CATSPQGKGNQPQHF TGTGCCACCAGCCCACAGGGGAAGGGCAATCAGCCCCAGCATTTT
. . TRBJ2-1 TRBV12-3/TRBV12-4 CASRRDRTSYNEQFF TGTGCCAGCAGACGAGACAGGACCTCCTACAATGAGCAGTTCTTC
few . TRBJ2-3 TRBV9 CASSALRDTQYF TGTGCCAGCAGCGCCTTACGAGATACGCAGTATTTT
. TRBD1 TRBJ1-4 TRBV20-1 CSAGDRGGEKLFF TGCAGTGCTGGGGACAGGGGAGGTGAAAAACTGTTTTTT
. . TRBJ1-2 TRBV7-3 CASSGRETYGYTF TGTGCCAGCAGCGGCAGGGAAACCTATGGCTACACCTTC
. . TRBJ2-7 TRBV5-1 CASSLETGSPYEQYF TGCGCCAGCAGCTTGGAGACAGGTTCTCCCTACGAGCAGTACTTC
few . TRBJ2-7 TRBV20-1 CSARGGTNSYEQYF TGCAGTGCTAGAGGGGGGACAAACTCCTACGAGCAGTACTTC
many TRBD2 TRBJ2-1 TRBV20-1 CSALPGLAYNEQFF TGCAGTGCTCTACCGGGACTAGCGTACAATGAGCAGTTCTTC
. TRBD2 TRBJ2-2 TRBV24-1 CATSDLTSGSRTGELFF TGTGCCACCAGTGATTTGACTAGCGGGAGTAGGACCGGGGAGCTGTTTTTT